A single sample is the source of the 2 T cell receptor beta chains below, sequenced in a study of cytomegalovirus exposure and HLA in healthy donors. The assay was immunoSEQ multiplex PCR, and TCRdb's table has in-frame clones only and misses some. The sample shows a few hundred thousand clones, roughly 88% of them seen only once. Sequences were obtained from PBMCs. All receptors derive from a woman under 30 in good health and CMV-seronegative.

Points on this clone: Within the sample, other DNA sequences also encode this same CDR3. The rearrangement joins TRBV6-5 to TRBJ2-1; 9 bases agree with TRBD1. This CDR3 is 14 amino acids long. Germline assignment: CDR1 MNHEY and CDR2 SVGAGI. V dropped 5 bases and J dropped 4; count of bases not matched to a gene: 3. CDR3 sequence: CASSPGQGYNEQFF. For the CDR3, the DNA is TGTGCCAGCAGTCCGGGACAGGGATACAATGAGCAGTTCTTC.

The CDR3 reads CASSWDRVRETQYF. The CDR3 coding sequence is TGTGCCAGCAGCTGGGACAGGGTTCGCGAGACCCAGTACTTC. The chain combines TRBV28 with TRBJ2-5; 9 bases match TRBD1. The V segment lost 6 bases and the J segment 5 bases; nucleotides outside the gene matches: 7. Germline V gives CDR1 MDHEN, CDR2 SYDVKM. The CDR3 spans 14 residues.